Listed below are T cell receptor beta chains from one sample, sequenced in a study of Ad26.COV2.S vaccination and SARS-CoV-2 variants. Libraries were prepared by immunoSEQ multiplex PCR; TCRdb keeps only in-frame clonotypes and omits some of them. There are 350,000 to 600,000 clones in the sample; approximately 90% occur only once, and more than 1.5% lies in the top ten. The specimen was peripheral blood, collected in a trial of Ad26.COV2.S vaccine versus placebo. The receptors derive from a person between 18 and 60 years old who received the Ad26.COV2.S COVID-19 vaccine or a placebo. Each CDR3 is given with its conserved first and last residue. The D gene is left open where the match is weak. Size values are once, few and many counts, or a class for expanded clones, and some rows have none.

j_call d_call clone_size v_call cdr3_nt cdr3_aa
TRBJ1-4 NA NA TRBV7-6 TGTGCCAGCAGCCCCGAGGGGGTTAGGGGGGAAAAACTGTTTTTT CASSPEGVRGEKLFF
TRBJ1-2 NA NA TRBV24-1 TGTGCCACCAGTGGGGGGAACTATGGCTACACCTTC CATSGGNYGYTF
TRBJ1-2 NA NA TRBV20-1 TGCAGTGCCAAGACAGATGGCTACACCTTC CSAKTDGYTF
TRBJ2-7 NA NA TRBV7-9 TGTGCCAGCAGCTCGAGACAGATCTACGAGCAGTACTTC CASSSRQIYEQYF
TRBJ2-1 TRBD2 NA TRBV7-2 TGTGCCAGCAGCTTAAGGTCTAGCGGGGGTGTTGAGCAGTTCTTC CASSLRSSGGVEQFF
TRBJ2-1 NA NA TRBV29-1 TGCAGCGTTGGTCAGGGGACATACAATGAGCAGTTCTTC CSVGQGTYNEQFF
TRBJ2-7 NA NA TRBV7-2 TGTGCCAGCAGCTTATCTCGACACTCCGAGCAGTACTTC CASSLSRHSEQYF
TRBJ2-7 TRBD2 NA TRBV6-5 TGTGCCAGCAGCCTTAGCGGGAGGGCCTCCTACGAGCAGTACTTC CASSLSGRASYEQYF
TRBJ2-1 NA NA TRBV24-1 TGTGCCACCAGTGATCCGGGAGAGCGTTACAATGAGCAGTTCTTC CATSDPGERYNEQFF
TRBJ1-3 NA once TRBV18 TGTGCCAGCTCACCCGGGACCCCGATCTCTGGAAACACCATATATTTT CASSPGTPISGNTIYF
TRBJ1-1 TRBD1 NA TRBV10-1 TGCGCCAGCAGACCCGGACAGGGCGTGAACACTGAAGCTTTCTTT CASRPGQGVNTEAFF
TRBJ1-2 NA NA TRBV4-3 TGCGCCAGCAGCCAAGATTTTAGGACAAGGTCGGGCGGCTACACCTTC CASSQDFRTRSGGYTF
TRBJ1-1 TRBD1 NA TRBV6-2/TRBV6-3 TGTGCCAGCAGCCGCAACCCAAACAGGGGGCGAAGTACTGAAGCTTTCTTT CASSRNPNRGRSTEAFF
TRBJ2-1 TRBD2 NA TRBV28 TGTGCCAGCAGTTTATCTTATCTAGCGGGAGGGCTCGATGAGCAGTTCTTC CASSLSYLAGGLDEQFF
TRBJ1-2 NA NA TRBV7-9 TGTGCCAGCAGCTTAGAGGGGGGCTATGGCTACACCTTC CASSLEGGYGYTF
TRBJ1-1 NA NA TRBV19 TGTGCCAGTAGTACGGGTCCCTCCCCCAATGAAGCTTTCTTT CASSTGPSPNEAFF
TRBJ2-7 NA NA TRBV5-8 TGTGCCAGCAGCTCCCTCTCCTACGAGCAGTACTTC CASSSLSYEQYF
TRBJ2-1 NA NA TRBV13 TGTGCCAGCAGCCCGGTCCTGGGGCGGTCCTACAATGAGCAGTTCTTC CASSPVLGRSYNEQFF
TRBJ2-7 NA NA TRBV11-2 TGTGCCAGCAGCTTATCACGGGCAGAGCATACGGGCGAGCAGTACTTC CASSLSRAEHTGEQYF
TRBJ1-2 NA NA TRBV18 TGTGCCAGCCTCACATCCGATGGGGGCTACACCTTC CASLTSDGGYTF
TRBJ2-1 NA NA TRBV9 TGTGCCAGCAGCGCCTACCCCGACAGAAGACTTTACAATGAGCAGTTCTTC CASSAYPDRRLYNEQFF
TRBJ1-4 NA NA TRBV6-5 TGTGCCAGCGGGGGGGCCCCTAATGAAAAACTGTTTTTT CASGGAPNEKLFF
TRBJ1-3 NA NA TRBV11-2 TGTGCCAGCGACCATCCAGAGGGAAACACCATATATTTT CASDHPEGNTIYF
TRBJ2-3 NA NA TRBV19 TGTGCCAGTAGTATAGCGATGGAAGATACGCAGTATTTT CASSIAMEDTQYF
TRBJ1-1 NA NA TRBV5-1 TGCGCCAGCAGCGAAGGGGGGGTGAACACTGAAGCTTTCTTT CASSEGGVNTEAFF
TRBJ1-6 NA once TRBV11-1 TGTGCCAGCAGCCGGAACCGAGGGAGTTCGGATTCACCCCTCCACTTT CASSRNRGSSDSPLHF
TRBJ1-1 NA NA TRBV3-1/TRBV3-2 TGTGCCAGCAGCCAAGAAGGATTCACTGAAGCTTTCTTT CASSQEGFTEAFF
TRBJ1-1 NA NA TRBV24-1 TGTGCCACCACCGGACGGGGGGAGGCTGAAGCTTTCTTT CATTGRGEAEAFF
TRBJ2-1 TRBD2 NA TRBV5-4 TGTGCCAGCAGCTTGGCCGGACTAGCGGGGGTCTCCTACAATGAGCAGTTCTTC CASSLAGLAGVSYNEQFF
TRBJ1-2 NA NA TRBV10-3 TGTGCCATCAGTGAGTTCCAGGACTATGGCTACACCTTC CAISEFQDYGYTF
TRBJ2-2 NA once TRBV5-1 TGCGCCAGCAGCTCGACTGTCACCGGGGAGCTGTTTTTT CASSSTVTGELFF
TRBJ2-5 NA NA TRBV24-1 TGTGCCACCAGTGACGCAAGACAGAGTAAACAAGAGACCCAGTACTTC CATSDARQSKQETQYF
TRBJ1-6 NA NA TRBV19 TGTGCCAGTAGTCCTCGACAGTCCTCCTATAATTCACCCCTCCACTTT CASSPRQSSYNSPLHF
TRBJ2-7 NA once TRBV20-1 TGCAGTGCTAGTGAAACCTACGAGCAGTACTTC CSASETYEQYF
TRBJ1-1 NA NA TRBV6-1 TGTGCCAGCAGTGAAAGGATCCACACTGAAGCTTTCTTT CASSERIHTEAFF
TRBJ2-3 NA NA TRBV7-8 TGTGCCAGCAGCTACACTAGCACAGATACGCAGTATTTT CASSYTSTDTQYF
TRBJ2-1 NA NA TRBV5-3 TGTGCCGGGCCCGGGACACCGAATTACAATGAGCAGTTCTTC CAGPGTPNYNEQFF
TRBJ1-1 TRBD1 NA TRBV6-6 TGTGCCAGCACGCCGGGACAGGGGAACACTGAAGCTTTCTTT CASTPGQGNTEAFF